A single sample gave rise to the 24 T cell receptor beta chains below, sequenced in a study of blood T cell repertoires in COVID-19. The data were produced by immunoSEQ multiplex PCR, yet TCRdb's version contains in-frame clones alone and is incomplete. This sample has approximately 260,000 clones, with roughly 90% found just once. Specimen: peripheral blood. The receptor source for this set is a woman between 55 and 75 years old with COVID-19, enrolled during active disease.

This chain uses TRBV9 with TRBJ1-4; D perhaps matches TRBD1 (5 bases). Trimming removed 0 bases from V and 7 bases from J, with 16 bases in between. Germline V gives CDR1 SGDLS, CDR2 YYNGEE. This CDR3 region has 16 residues. The CDR3 sequence is CASSVGVGGVGEKLFF. In nucleotides, the CDR3 is TGTGCCAGCAGCGTAGGCGTCGGGGGGGTCGGTGAAAAACTGTTTTTT.

The CDR3: CASSQGATYEQYF. The CDR3 DNA reads as TGTGCCAGCAGCCAAGGGGCCACCTACGAGCAGTACTTC. The chain has TRBV3-1 (or the pseudogene TRBV3-2) and TRBJ2-7, with D hard to call. The CDR3 covers 13 residues. Germline CDR1 reads LGHDT; CDR2 reads YNNKEL (reference sequence). Trimming shortened V by 1 base and J by 2 bases, and 6 bases separated the two germline ends.

The J gene is TRBJ2-3, the V gene TRBV19; 7 bases align to TRBD2. The CDR3 length is 17 residues. J gave up 2 bases and V 9 bases, and 17 bases lay outside the gene matches. Germline V gene sequence: CDR1 LNHDA, CDR2 SQIVND (reference sequence). CDR3 region: CASSQGVRGLFTDTQYF. As DNA, the CDR3 is TGTGCCAGCTCCCAAGGGGTTAGGGGACTATTCACAGATACGCAGTATTTT.

The chain joins TRBV19 to TRBJ1-5; the D is unclear. CDR3 size: 13 residues. V was cut by 3 bases and J by 6 bases, with 9 bases left in between. Germline CDR1 and CDR2: LNHDA and SQIVND (reference sequence). Here the CDR3 reads CASSIQVGQPQHF. CDR3 sequence (DNA): TGTGCCAGTAGTATCCAGGTAGGTCAGCCCCAGCATTTT.

The rearrangement joins TRBV4-3 to TRBJ1-1; weak D call: TRBD1 (5 bases). Trimming left V 3 bases short and J 1 base short, with 9 bases between. Germline-derived CDR1 and CDR2 are LGHNA and YSLEER. The CDR3 covers 14 residues. The CDR3 sequence is CASSHDRTNTEAFF. The CDR3 DNA reads TGCGCCAGCAGCCACGACAGAACGAACACTGAAGCTTTCTTT.

The V gene is TRBV2, the J gene TRBJ2-2; 7 bases agree with TRBD1. V dropped 4 bases and J dropped 4; count of bases not matched to a gene: 9. CDR1 and CDR2 from the germline V gene are SNHLY and FYNNEI. The CDR3 is 16 amino acids. As DNA, the CDR3 is TGTGCCAGCAGTGCCTACGACAGGGTAGGCACCGGGGAGCTGTTTTTT. Translated: CASSAYDRVGTGELFF.

This clone came up once. The chain joins TRBV5-6 to TRBJ1-3; TRBD1 matches 7 bases. Germline V gene data show CDR1 as SGHDT and CDR2 as YYEEEE. The junction had 4 bases not matched to a gene; V was cut back by 4 bases and J by 0 bases. CDR3 length equals 15 residues. CDR3 bases: TGTGCCAGCAGCCTCGACAGGGTCTCTGGAAACACCATATATTTT. Its translation is CASSLDRVSGNTIYF.

This clone appeared a single time. V and J are TRBV10-3 and TRBJ2-3; 8 bases match TRBD1. This CDR3 is 15 amino acids long. The trim removed 6 bases at V and 2 bases at J, leaving 7 bases unmatched. The V gene's germline CDR1 is ENHRY and CDR2 SYGVKD. CDR3 sequence: CAIRPGTGVTDTQYF. In DNA form, the CDR3 reads TGTGCCATCAGACCCGGGACAGGTGTCACAGATACGCAGTATTTT.

The chain recombines TRBV15 with TRBJ2-7; 7 nucleotides match TRBD1. The J segment lost 3 bases and the V segment lost 1 base, leaving 3 bases of the junction unmatched. The CDR3 spans 14 residues. Germline lookup yields CDR1 LNHNV and CDR2 YYDKDF (reference sequence). In nucleotides, the CDR3 is TGTGCCACCAGCAGAGCCGACAGGGTCTACGAGCAGTACTTC. This encodes CATSRADRVYEQYF. The complete variable domain, with remaining parts taken from reference TRBV15 and TRBJ2-7, reads DAMVIQNPRYQVTQFGKPVTLSCSQTLNHNVMYWYQQKSSQAPKLLFHYYDKDFNNEADTPDNFQSRRPNTSFCFLDIRSPGLGDTAMYLCATSRADRVYEQYFGPGTRLTVT.

This chain uses TRBV2 with TRBJ2-2, with 7 bases identical to TRBD1. Germline CDR1 is SNHLY and CDR2 is FYNNEI. CDR3 length equals 17 residues. Unmatched junction bases numbered 5, after V lost 1 base and J lost 0 bases. The CDR3 sequence is CASSEVRDSANTGELFF. Here the CDR3 DNA reads TGTGCCAGCAGTGAAGTAAGGGACAGCGCGAACACCGGGGAGCTGTTTTTT.

The V call is TRBV4-1, the J call TRBJ2-5, with TRBD2 matching over 13 bases. Unmatched junction bases numbered 9, after V lost 6 bases and J lost 2 bases. Germline V gene sequence: CDR1 MGHRA, CDR2 YSYEKL. CDR3 length: 17 residues. This CDR3 is CASSPTQTSGGQETQYF. The CDR3 coding sequence is TGCGCCAGCAGTCCTACCCAGACTAGCGGGGGGCAAGAGACCCAGTACTTC.

This chain links TRBV2 with TRBJ1-2; no clear D. Trimming cost V 6 bases and J 2 bases, with 10 bases left between them. CDR1 is SNHLY and CDR2 is FYNNEI in the germline V gene. The CDR3 totals 13 residues. CDR3 residues: CASSVDKNYGYTF. The CDR3 DNA follows: TGTGCCAGCAGCGTCGACAAGAACTATGGCTACACCTTC.

The genes are TRBV10-3 and TRBJ1-2; weak D call: TRBD1 (5 bases). Trimming took 6 bases from V and 7 from J, leaving 18 bases between them. Germline V lookup: CDR1 ENHRY, CDR2 SYGVKD. The CDR3 covers 14 residues. This chain's CDR3 is CAISPEQGGFGYTF. The CDR3 bases are TGTGCCATCAGCCCCGAGCAGGGAGGTTTTGGCTACACCTTC.

The V and J genes are TRBV4-3 and TRBJ1-2; D ambiguous. CDR3 length equals 12 residues. Germline lookup yields CDR1 LGHNA and CDR2 YSLEER. Trimming removed 4 bases at V and 8 bases at J, with 11 bases between. CDR3 sequence: CASSLYSGGYTF. In DNA, the CDR3 is TGCGCCAGCAGCCTATACTCGGGGGGCTACACCTTC.

The gene calls are TRBV2 and TRBJ1-2; TRBD1 is a possible D gene (6 bases). V was clipped by 5 bases and J by 4 bases, with 17 bases between them. In germline, CDR1 is SNHLY, CDR2 FYNNEI. The length of the CDR3 is 15 residues. CDR3 nucleotides: TGTGCCAGCAGTCCTCGACAGGAGCTTTCCTATGGCTACACCTTC. Amino acids: CASSPRQELSYGYTF. The complete variable domain, with remaining parts taken from reference TRBV2 and TRBJ1-2, reads EPEVTQTPSHQVTQMGQEVILRCVPISNHLYFYWYRQILGQKVEFLVSFYNNEISEKSEIFDDQFSVERPDGSNFTLKIRSTKLEDSAMYFCASSPRQELSYGYTFGSGTRLTVV.

The V gene is TRBV27, the J gene TRBJ2-7; 9 bases map to TRBD1. Germline V CDR1 and CDR2: MNHEY, SMNVEV (reference sequence). The CDR3 length is 13 residues. The V and J ends lost 4 bases and 6 bases, in that order; junction bases with no gene match: 4. The chain's CDR3 is CASSSGTGLEQYF. For the CDR3, the DNA is TGTGCCAGCAGTTCTGGGACAGGGCTCGAGCAGTACTTC.

The J gene is TRBJ2-2, the V gene TRBV3-1 (or the pseudogene TRBV3-2); 13 bases line up with TRBD2. Germline-derived CDR1 and CDR2 are LGHDT and YNNKEL (reference sequence). The CDR3 runs to 19 residues. V lost 5 bases to trimming and J lost 0 bases; unmatched junction nucleotides: 9. The CDR3 region has the DNA TGTGCCAGCAGCAGCACTAGCGGGGGGGGCCCCGCGAACACCGGGGAGCTGTTTTTT. Its protein is CASSSTSGGGPANTGELFF.

This clone was counted a single time. The genes are TRBV7-9 and TRBJ2-5; 8 bases map to TRBD1. CDR1 is SEHNR, CDR2 FQNEAQ, per germline (reference sequence). Trimming at V came to 8 bases and at J to 3 bases, leaving 8 bases not matched to a gene. CDR3 length: 14 amino acids. CDR3 DNA: TGTGCCAGCTCGGACAGGGTGGGGAAAGAGACCCAGTACTTC. This sequence encodes CASSDRVGKETQYF.

The rearrangement links TRBV9 to TRBJ2-7, with TRBD1 as a possible D gene (6 bases). The CDR3 consists of 15 residues. Per germline, CDR1 SGDLS and CDR2 YYNGEE. Trimming took off 2 bases at V and 0 bases at J, with 12 bases between the two ends. The DNA for the CDR3 is TGTGCCAGCAGCGTCCGGGACACAGGCTCCTACGAGCAGTACTTC. This translates into CASSVRDTGSYEQYF.

This chain connects TRBV5-5 to TRBJ1-3; TRBD1 might be the D (5 bases). The CDR3 is made up of 14 amino acids. The germline CDR1 and CDR2 sequences are SGHKS and YYEKEE (reference sequence). V was cut by 0 bases and J by 4 bases, with 8 bases left in between. CDR3 bases: TGTGCCAGCAGCTTGGATTACAGGGGAAACACCATATATTTT. Protein: CASSLDYRGNTIYF.

This chain joins TRBV9 and TRBJ2-6, with D unresolved. This CDR3 region has 14 residues. The V gene's germline CDR1 is SGDLS and CDR2 YYNGEE. Deletions cut 9 bases from V and 3 bases from J, with 13 bases between. The CDR3 loop is CATLLRDGANVLTF. The CDR3 region has the DNA TGTGCCACCCTACTCCGAGATGGGGCCAACGTCCTGACTTTC.

This chain links TRBV24-1 with TRBJ2-3; 8 nucleotides align to TRBD1. V dropped 5 bases and J dropped 4; count of bases not matched to a gene: 7. CDR1 is KGHDR, CDR2 SFDVKD, per germline. There are 15 residues in the CDR3. CDR3 DNA sequence: TGTGCCACCAGTGTAGGGCAGGGGGCGGCAGATACGCAGTATTTT. It is translated as CATSVGQGAADTQYF.

This chain connects TRBV4-3 to TRBJ1-1, with D possibly being TRBD1 (5 bases). Per the germline V gene, CDR1 is LGHNA and CDR2 is YSLEER. Trimming took off 4 bases at V and 8 bases at J, with 20 bases between the two ends. The CDR3 is 15 amino acids. CDR3 coding DNA: TGCGCCAGCAGCCCCACGGGAGGACACCTGGGCGAAGCTTTCTTT. This encodes CASSPTGGHLGEAFF.

This chain connects TRBV11-2 to TRBJ2-7; 7 bases align to TRBD1. Looked up from germline, CDR1 is SGHAT and CDR2 is FQNNGV. After removal of 2 bases from V and 2 bases from J, the junction contained 3 bases not matched to a gene. The CDR3 consists of 14 residues. The CDR3 DNA sequence: TGTGCCAGCAGCTTAACCGGGACAGCCTACGAGCAGTACTTC. Translated: CASSLTGTAYEQYF.